The clone carrying this T cell receptor (beta chain) was counted a single time. The CDR3 loop spans 15 amino acids. The V and J ends lost 2 bases and 6 bases, in that order; junction bases with no gene match: 5. The V gene's germline CDR1 is SGHTA and CDR2 FQGNSA. These data belong to a study of blood T cell repertoires in COVID-19. Whole-study context: The analysed material was cDNA or gDNA that came from T cells, B-cell-depleted T cells, or PBMCs.

The repertoire was sequenced with immunoSEQ multiplex PCR; TCRdb's copy has only in-frame clones and lacks some. The sample contains over 150,000 clones, around four fifths of which appear only once. The study assigned cohorts using participant-reported clinical history. V gene TRBV7-2 combines with J gene TRBJ2-1; 9 nucleotides line up with TRBD2. The source material was PBMCs or T cells enriched from blood (not recorded which). The receptor was derived from a man between 40 and 49 years old who had recovered from COVID-19. CDR3 in amino acids: CASSLTREGRNEQFF. The CDR3 DNA sequence: TGTGCCAGCAGCTTAACGCGGGAGGGGCGCAATGAGCAGTTCTTC.